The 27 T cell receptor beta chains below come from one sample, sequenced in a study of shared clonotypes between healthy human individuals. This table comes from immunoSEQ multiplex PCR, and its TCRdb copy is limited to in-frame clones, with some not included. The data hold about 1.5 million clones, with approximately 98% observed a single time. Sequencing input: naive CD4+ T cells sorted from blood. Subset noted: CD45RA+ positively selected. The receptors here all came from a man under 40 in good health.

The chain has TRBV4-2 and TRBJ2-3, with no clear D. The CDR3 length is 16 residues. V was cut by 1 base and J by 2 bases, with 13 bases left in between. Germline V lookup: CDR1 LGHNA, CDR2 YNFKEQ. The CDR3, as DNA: TGTGCCAGCAGCCAAGTCGTCTCCATCCACACAGATACGCAGTATTTT. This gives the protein CASSQVVSIHTDTQYF.

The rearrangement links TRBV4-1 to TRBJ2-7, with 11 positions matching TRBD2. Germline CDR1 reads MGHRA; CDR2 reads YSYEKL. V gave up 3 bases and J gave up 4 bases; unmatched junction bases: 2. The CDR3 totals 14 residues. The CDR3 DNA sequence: TGCGCCAGCAGCCAGCTAGCGGGAGGTTACGAGCAGTACTTC. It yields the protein CASSQLAGGYEQYF.

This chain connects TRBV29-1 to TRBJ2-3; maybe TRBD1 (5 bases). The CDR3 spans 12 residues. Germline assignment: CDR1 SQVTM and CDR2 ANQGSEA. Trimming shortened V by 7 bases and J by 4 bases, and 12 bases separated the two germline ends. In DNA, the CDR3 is TGCAGCGGGGGCTGGGGCTCAGATACGCAGTATTTT. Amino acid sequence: CSGGWGSDTQYF.

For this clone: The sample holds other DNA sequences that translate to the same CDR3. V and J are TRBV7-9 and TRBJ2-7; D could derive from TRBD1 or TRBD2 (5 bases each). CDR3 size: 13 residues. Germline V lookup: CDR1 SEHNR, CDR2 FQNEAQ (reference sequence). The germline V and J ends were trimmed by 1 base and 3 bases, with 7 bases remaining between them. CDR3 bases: TGTGCCAGCAGCTTAGGGGACGGCTACGAGCAGTACTTC. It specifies CASSLGDGYEQYF.

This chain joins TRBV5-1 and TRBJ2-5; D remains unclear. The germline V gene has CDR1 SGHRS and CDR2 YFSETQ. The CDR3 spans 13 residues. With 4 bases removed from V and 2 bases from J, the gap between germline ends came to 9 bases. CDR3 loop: CASSVNPQETQYF. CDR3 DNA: TGCGCCAGCAGCGTTAATCCTCAAGAGACCCAGTACTTC.

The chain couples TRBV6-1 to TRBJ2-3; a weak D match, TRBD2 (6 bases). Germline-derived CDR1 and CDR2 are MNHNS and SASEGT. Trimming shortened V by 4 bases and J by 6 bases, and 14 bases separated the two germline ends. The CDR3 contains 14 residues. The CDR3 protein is CASSVGRGRDTQYF. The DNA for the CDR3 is TGTGCCAGCAGTGTGGGGCGGGGTCGGGATACGCAGTATTTT.

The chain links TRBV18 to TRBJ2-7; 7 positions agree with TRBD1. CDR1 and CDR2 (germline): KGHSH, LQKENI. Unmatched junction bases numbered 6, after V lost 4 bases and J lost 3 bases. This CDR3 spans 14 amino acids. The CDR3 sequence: CASSRQGLSYEQYF. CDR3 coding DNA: TGTGCCAGCTCACGACAGGGTCTGAGCTACGAGCAGTACTTC. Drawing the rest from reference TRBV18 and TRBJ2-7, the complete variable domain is NAGVMQNPRHLVRRRGQEARLRCSPMKGHSHVYWYRQLPEEGLKFMVYLQKENIIDESGMPKERFSAEFPKEGPSILRIQQVVRGDSAAYFCASSRQGLSYEQYFGPGTRLTVT.

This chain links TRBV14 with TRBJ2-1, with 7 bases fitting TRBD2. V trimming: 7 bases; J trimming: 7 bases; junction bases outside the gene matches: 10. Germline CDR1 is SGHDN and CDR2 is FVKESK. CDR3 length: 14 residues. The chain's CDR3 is CASTLGGSGNEQFF. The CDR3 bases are TGTGCCAGCACCCTGGGGGGGAGTGGGAATGAGCAGTTCTTC.

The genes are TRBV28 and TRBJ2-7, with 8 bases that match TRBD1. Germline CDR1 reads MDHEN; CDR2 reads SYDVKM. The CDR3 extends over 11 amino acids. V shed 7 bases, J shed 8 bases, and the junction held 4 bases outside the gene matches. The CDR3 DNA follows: TGTGCCAGCATGGACAGGGTGAAGCAGTACTTC. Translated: CASMDRVKQYF.

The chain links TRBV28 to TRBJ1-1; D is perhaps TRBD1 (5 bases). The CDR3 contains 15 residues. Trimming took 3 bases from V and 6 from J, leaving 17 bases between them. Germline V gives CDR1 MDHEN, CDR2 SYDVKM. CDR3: CASSFLSGLSAEAFF. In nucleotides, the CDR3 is TGTGCCAGCAGTTTCTTGTCAGGGTTAAGCGCTGAAGCTTTCTTT. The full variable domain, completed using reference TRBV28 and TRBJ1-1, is DVKVTQSSRYLVKRTGEKVFLECVQDMDHENMFWYRQDPGLGLRLIYFSYDVKMKEKGDIPEGYSVSREKKERFSLILESASTNQTSMYLCASSFLSGLSAEAFFGQGTRLTVV.

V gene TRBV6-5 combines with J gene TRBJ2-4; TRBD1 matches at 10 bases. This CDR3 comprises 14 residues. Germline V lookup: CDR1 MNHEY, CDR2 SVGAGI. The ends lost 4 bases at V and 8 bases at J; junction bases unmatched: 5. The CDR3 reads CASSWRDRGYIQYF. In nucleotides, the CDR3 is TGTGCCAGCAGTTGGCGGGACAGGGGTTACATTCAGTACTTC.

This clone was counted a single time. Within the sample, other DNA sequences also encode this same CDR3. CDR3 region: CASSESRVGNQPQHF. CDR3 DNA: TGCGCCAGCAGTGAGTCGCGGGTGGGCAATCAGCCCCAGCATTTT. The chain is built from TRBV10-2 and TRBJ1-5; no firm D call. The germline V and J ends were trimmed by 0 bases and 2 bases, with 8 bases remaining between them. Germline assignment: CDR1 WSHSY and CDR2 SAAADI. The CDR3 is 15 residues long.

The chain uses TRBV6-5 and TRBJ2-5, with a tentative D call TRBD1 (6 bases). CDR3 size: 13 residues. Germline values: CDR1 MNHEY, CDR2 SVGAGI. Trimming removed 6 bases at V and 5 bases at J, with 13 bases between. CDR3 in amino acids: CASRQGLRETQYF. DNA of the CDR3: TGTGCCAGCAGACAGGGCCTCCGGGAGACCCAGTACTTC.

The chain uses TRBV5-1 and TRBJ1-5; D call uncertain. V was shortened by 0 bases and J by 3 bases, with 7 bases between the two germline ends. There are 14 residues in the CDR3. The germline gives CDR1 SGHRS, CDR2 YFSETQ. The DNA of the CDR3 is TGCGCCAGCAGCTTGGGTAGTCACAATCAGCCCCAGCATTTT. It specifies CASSLGSHNQPQHF.

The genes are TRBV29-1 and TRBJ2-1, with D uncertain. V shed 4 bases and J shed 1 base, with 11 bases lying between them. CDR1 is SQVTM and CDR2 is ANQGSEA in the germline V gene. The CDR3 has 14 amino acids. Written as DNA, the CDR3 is TGCAGCGTTGTAAGAGTTGGTTCCTACAATGAGCAGTTCTTC. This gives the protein CSVVRVGSYNEQFF.

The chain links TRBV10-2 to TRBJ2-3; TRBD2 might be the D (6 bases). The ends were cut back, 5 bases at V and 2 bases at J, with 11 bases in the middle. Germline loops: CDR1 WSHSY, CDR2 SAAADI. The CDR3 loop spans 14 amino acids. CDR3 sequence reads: CASSRSGLTDTQYF. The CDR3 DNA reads TGCGCCAGCAGTAGAAGCGGGCTCACAGATACGCAGTATTTT.

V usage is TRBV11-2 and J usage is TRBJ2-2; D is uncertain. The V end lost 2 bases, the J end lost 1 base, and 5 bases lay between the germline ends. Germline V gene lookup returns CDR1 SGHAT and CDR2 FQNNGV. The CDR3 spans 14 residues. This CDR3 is CASSLRLNTGELFF. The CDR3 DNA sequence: TGTGCCAGCAGCTTAAGACTGAACACCGGGGAGCTGTTTTTT.

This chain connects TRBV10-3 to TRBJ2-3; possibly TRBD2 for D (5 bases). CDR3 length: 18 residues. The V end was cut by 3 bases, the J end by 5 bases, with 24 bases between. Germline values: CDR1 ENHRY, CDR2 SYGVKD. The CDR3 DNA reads TGTGCCATCAGTGATCCGAGACGCAATAACTCGGGAAAAGATACGCAGTATTTT. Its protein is CAISDPRRNNSGKDTQYF.

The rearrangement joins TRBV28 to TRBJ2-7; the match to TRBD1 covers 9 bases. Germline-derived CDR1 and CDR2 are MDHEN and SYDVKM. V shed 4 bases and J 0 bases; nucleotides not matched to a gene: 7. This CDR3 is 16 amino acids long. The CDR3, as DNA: TGTGCCAGCAGTTCCTTCGGGACAGGGTTCTCCTACGAGCAGTACTTC. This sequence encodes CASSSFGTGFSYEQYF.

The CDR3 DNA reads TGTGCCAGCAGCTTAGTACGGGAGCGTTACAATGAGCAGTTCTTC. It encodes CASSLVRERYNEQFF. The gene calls are TRBV7-2 and TRBJ2-1, with a tentative D call TRBD2 (6 bases). CDR1 is SGHTA, CDR2 FQGNSA, per germline. This CDR3 comprises 15 residues. The ends were cut back, 1 base at V and 4 bases at J, with 11 bases in the middle.

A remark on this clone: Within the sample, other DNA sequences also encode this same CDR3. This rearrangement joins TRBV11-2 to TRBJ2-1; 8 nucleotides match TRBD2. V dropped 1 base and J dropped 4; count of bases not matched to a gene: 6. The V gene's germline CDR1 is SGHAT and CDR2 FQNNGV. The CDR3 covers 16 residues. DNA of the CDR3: TGTGCCAGCAGCTTAGGAACTAGCGGTAATTACAATGAGCAGTTCTTC. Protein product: CASSLGTSGNYNEQFF.

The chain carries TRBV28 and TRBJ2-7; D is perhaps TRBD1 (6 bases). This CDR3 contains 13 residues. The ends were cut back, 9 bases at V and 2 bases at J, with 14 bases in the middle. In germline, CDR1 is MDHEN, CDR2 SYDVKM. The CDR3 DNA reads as TGTGCCAGTCGTGGGGGCCCGGCCTACGAGCAGTACTTC. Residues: CASRGGPAYEQYF.

The CDR3 reads CASSFLGGVNEQFF. The CDR3 nucleotides are TGTGCCAGCAGCTTTTTGGGGGGTGTCAATGAGCAGTTCTTC. This sequence joins TRBV7-9 and TRBJ2-1; the D gene is possibly TRBD2 (6 bases). This CDR3 is built from 14 residues. Germline CDR1 reads SEHNR; CDR2 reads FQNEAQ (reference sequence). Trimming removed 3 bases at V and 6 bases at J, with 12 bases between. Combining the CDR3 with reference TRBV7-9 and TRBJ2-1 gives the whole variable domain DTGVSQNPRHKITKRGQNVTFRCDPISEHNRLYWYRQTLGQGPEFLTYFQNEAQLEKSRLLSDRFSAERPKGSFSTLEIQRTEQGDSAMYLCASSFLGGVNEQFFGPGTRLTVL.

CDR3 region: CASSRHSNYGYTF. DNA for the CDR3: TGTGCCAGTAGCCGACACTCCAACTATGGCTACACCTTC. The V call is TRBV19, the J call TRBJ1-2, with D uncertain. The germline V gene encodes CDR1 LNHDA and CDR2 SQIVND (reference sequence). CDR3 length equals 13 residues. The V end was cut by 6 bases, the J end by 2 bases, with 10 bases between. Drawing the rest from reference TRBV19 and TRBJ1-2, the complete variable domain is DGGITQSPKYLFRKEGQNVTLSCEQNLNHDAMYWYRQDPGQGLRLIYYSQIVNDFQKGDIAEGYSVSREKKESFPLTVTSAQKNPTAFYLCASSRHSNYGYTFGSGTRLTVV.

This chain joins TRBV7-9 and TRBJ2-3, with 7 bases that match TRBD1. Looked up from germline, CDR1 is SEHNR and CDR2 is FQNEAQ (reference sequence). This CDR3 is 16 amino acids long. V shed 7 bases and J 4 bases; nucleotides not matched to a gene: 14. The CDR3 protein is CASNPFRGQSSDTQYF. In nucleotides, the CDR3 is TGTGCCAGCAACCCCTTTAGGGGACAGTCTTCAGATACGCAGTATTTT.

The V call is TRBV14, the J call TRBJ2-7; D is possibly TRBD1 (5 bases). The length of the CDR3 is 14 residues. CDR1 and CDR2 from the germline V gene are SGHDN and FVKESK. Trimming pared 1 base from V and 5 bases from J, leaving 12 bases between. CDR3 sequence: CASSQASRANEQYF. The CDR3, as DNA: TGTGCCAGCAGCCAAGCAAGCAGGGCGAACGAGCAGTACTTC.

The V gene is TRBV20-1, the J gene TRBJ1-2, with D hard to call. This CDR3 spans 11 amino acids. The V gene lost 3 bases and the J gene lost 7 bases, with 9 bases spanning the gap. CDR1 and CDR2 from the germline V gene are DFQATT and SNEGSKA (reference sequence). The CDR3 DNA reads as TGCAGTGCTAGTAAGGGTTCTGGCTACACCTTC. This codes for CSASKGSGYTF.